This TCR beta chain was recovered during a study of neurological immune-mediated disorders. This CDR3 region has 17 residues. In germline, CDR1 is SGHVS, CDR2 FQNEAQ. V shed 2 bases and J shed 3 bases, with 20 bases lying between them. cDNA synthesis was performed by 5'RACE with 10-nucleotide random UMIs. TCRdb itself ran the 5' RACE reads through MiXCR, one entry per CDR3 protein. The sample holds 65,000 to 90,000 distinct CDR3 sequences; roughly 4.7% are singletons and the top ten take roughly 2.2%. The sample holds many counts of this clonotype. The sequenced sample was PBMCs. The V gene is TRBV7-8, the J gene TRBJ2-7; D is possibly TRBD1 or TRBD2 (6 bases each). This receptor was obtained from a woman aged 30 to 39 with multiple sclerosis. CDR3 amino acids: CASSLIVGGGTNYEQYF. CDR3 in DNA: TGTGCCAGCAGCTTAATTGTAGGAGGGGGAACGAACTACGAGCAGTACTTC. The entire variable domain, with the rest obtained from reference TRBV7-8 and TRBJ2-7, is as follows: GAGVSQSPRYKVAKRGQDVALRCDPISGHVSLFWYQQALGQGPEFLTYFQNEAQLDKSGLPSDRFFAERPEGSVSTLKIQRTQQEDSAVYLCASSLIVGGGTNYEQYFGPGTRLTVT.